These 2 T cell receptor beta chains originate from one sample sequenced in a study of T cells in Graves' hyperthyroidism and ophthalmopathy. TCR beta CDR3 regions were amplified from RNA transcripts. The primer set for the first-round RT-PCR of the TCR CDR3 was HTBI. TCRdb ran MiXCR on the multiplex PCR reads and lists one entry per CDR3 protein. The sample holds roughly 740,000 distinct CDR3 sequences; around 15% are singletons and the top ten take under 8.5%. Sequencing was carried out using blood. Receptors were obtained from a man between 18 and 35 years old with Graves' hyperthyroidism.

This clonotype came up a few times. This sequence joins TRBV4-1 and TRBJ1-1; the D gene is possibly TRBD1 (5 bases). Germline CDR1 is MGHRA and CDR2 is YSYEKL. Trimming removed 1 base at V and 10 bases at J, with 16 bases between. CDR3 size: 14 residues. CDR3 loop: CASSQVLTAGVAFF. The CDR3 nucleotides are TGCGCCAGCAGCCAAGTCTTGACAGCGGGTGTAGCTTTCTTT.

This clonotype was detected many times. The chain joins TRBV12-5 to TRBJ2-1; D is unclear. The CDR3 consists of 14 residues. V lost 3 bases, J lost 3 bases, and 9 bases lay in between. The germline V gene encodes CDR1 LGHNT and CDR2 FRNRAP. CDR3 residues: CASGFPGFYNEQFF. DNA for the CDR3: TGTGCTAGTGGTTTCCCTGGATTCTACAATGAGCAGTTCTTC.